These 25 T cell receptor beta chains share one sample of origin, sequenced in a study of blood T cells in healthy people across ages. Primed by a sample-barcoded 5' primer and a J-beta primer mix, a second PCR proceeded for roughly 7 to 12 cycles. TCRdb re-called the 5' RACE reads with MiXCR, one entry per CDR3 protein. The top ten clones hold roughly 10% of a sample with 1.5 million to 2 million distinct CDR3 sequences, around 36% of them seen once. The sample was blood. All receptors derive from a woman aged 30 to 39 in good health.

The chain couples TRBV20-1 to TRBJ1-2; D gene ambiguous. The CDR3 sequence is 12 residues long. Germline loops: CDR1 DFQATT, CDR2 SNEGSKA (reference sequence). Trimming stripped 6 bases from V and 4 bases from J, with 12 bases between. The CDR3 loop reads CSAWTMTYGYTF. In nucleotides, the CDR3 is TGCAGTGCCTGGACCATGACCTATGGCTACACCTTC.

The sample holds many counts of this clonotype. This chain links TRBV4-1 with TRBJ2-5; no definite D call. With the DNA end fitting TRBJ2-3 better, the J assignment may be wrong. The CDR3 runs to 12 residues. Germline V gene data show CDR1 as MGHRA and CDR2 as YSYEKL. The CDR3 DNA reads TGCGCCAGCAGCCAGACGCTAGAAACGCAGTATTTT. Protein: CASSQTLETQYF.

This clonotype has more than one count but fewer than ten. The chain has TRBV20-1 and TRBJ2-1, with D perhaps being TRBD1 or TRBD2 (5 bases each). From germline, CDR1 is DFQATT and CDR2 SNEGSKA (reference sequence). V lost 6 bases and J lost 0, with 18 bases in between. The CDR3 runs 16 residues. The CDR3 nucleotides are TGCAGTGCCTCGGCCAACGGGGCCTACTCCTACAATGAGCAGTTCTTC. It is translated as CSASANGAYSYNEQFF.

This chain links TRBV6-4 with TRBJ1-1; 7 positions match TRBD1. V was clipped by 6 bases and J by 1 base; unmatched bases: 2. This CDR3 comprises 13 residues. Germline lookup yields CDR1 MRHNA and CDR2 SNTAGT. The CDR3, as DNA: TGTGCCAGCAGAGGACAGGCGAACACTGAAGCTTTCTTT. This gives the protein CASRGQANTEAFF.

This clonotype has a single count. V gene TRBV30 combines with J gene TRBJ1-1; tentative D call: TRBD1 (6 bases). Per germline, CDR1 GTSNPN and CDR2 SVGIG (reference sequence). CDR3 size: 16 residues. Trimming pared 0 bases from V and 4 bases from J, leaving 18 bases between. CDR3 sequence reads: CAWSVFEGRGSTEAFF. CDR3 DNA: TGTGCCTGGAGTGTCTTTGAGGGCAGGGGTAGCACTGAAGCTTTCTTT.

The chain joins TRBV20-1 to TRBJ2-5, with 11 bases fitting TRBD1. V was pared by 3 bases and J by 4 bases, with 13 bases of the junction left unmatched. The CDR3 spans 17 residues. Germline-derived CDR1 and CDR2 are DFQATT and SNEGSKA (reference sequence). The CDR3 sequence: CSARVTGGQGARETQYF. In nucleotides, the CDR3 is TGCAGTGCTAGGGTGACCGGCGGACAGGGGGCGCGAGAGACCCAGTACTTC.

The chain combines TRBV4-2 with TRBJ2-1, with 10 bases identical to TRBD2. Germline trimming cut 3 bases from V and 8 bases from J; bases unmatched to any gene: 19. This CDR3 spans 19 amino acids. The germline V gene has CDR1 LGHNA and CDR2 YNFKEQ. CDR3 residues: CASSHGLSGTSVEGDEQFF. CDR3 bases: TGTGCCAGCAGCCATGGATTATCCGGGACTAGCGTCGAGGGGGATGAGCAGTTCTTC.

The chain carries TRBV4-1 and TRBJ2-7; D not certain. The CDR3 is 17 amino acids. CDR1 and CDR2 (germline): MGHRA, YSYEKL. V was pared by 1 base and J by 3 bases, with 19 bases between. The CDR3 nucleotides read TGCGCCAGCAGCCAAGTTTTGACTGGTCGGTCTATCTACGAGCAGTACTTC. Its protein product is CASSQVLTGRSIYEQYF.

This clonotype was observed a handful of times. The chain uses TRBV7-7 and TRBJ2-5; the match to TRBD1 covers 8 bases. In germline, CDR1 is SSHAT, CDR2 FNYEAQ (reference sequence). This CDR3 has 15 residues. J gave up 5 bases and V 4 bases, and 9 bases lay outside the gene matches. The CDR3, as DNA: TGTGCCAGCAGCTCAAGGACAGGGCCTGGGGAGACCCAGTACTTC. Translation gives CASSSRTGPGETQYF. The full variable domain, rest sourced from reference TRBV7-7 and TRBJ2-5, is GAGVSQSPRYKVTKRGQDVTLRCDPISSHATLYWYQQALGQGPEFLTYFNYEAQPDKSGLPSDRFSAERPEGSISTLTIQRTEQRDSAMYRCASSSRTGPGETQYFGPGTRLLVL.

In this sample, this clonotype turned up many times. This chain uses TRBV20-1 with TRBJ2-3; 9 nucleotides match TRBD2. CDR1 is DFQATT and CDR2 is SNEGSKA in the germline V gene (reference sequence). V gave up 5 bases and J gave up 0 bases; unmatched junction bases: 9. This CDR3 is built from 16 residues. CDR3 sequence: CSAGGLALTSTDTQYF. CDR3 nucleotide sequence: TGCAGTGCTGGGGGACTAGCCCTGACTAGCACAGATACGCAGTATTTT.

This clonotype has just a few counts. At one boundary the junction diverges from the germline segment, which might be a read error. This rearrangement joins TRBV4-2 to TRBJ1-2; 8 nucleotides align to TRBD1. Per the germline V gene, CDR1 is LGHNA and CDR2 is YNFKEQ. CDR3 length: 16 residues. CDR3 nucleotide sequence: TGTGCCAGCGGCCAAGGGGGACAGGCTCATAACTATGGCTACACCTTC. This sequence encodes CASGQGGQAHNYGYTF.

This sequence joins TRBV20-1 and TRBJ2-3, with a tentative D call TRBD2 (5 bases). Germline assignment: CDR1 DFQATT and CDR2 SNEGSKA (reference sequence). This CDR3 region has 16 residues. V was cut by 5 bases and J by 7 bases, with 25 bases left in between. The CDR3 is CSAPTELVTPEYTQYF. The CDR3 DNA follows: TGCAGTGCTCCAACCGAACTAGTAACCCCCGAATATACGCAGTATTTT.

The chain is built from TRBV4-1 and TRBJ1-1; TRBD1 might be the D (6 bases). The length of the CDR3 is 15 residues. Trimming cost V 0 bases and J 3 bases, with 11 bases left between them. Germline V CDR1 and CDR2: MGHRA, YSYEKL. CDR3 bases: TGCGCCAGCAGCCAAGATTGGGACACATACACTGAAGCTTTCTTT. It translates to CASSQDWDTYTEAFF.

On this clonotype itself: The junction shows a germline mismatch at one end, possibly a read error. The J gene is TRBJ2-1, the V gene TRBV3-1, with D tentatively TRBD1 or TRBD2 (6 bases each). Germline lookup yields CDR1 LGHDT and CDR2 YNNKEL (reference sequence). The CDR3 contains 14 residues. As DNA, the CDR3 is TGTGCCGGCAGCCAGATGACGGGGGCCAATGAGCAGTTCTTC. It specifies CAGSQMTGANEQFF.

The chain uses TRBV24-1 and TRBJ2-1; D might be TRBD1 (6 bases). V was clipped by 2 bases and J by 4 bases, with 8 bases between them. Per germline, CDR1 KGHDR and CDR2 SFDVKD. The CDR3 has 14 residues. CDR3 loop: CATSDSQGYNEQFF. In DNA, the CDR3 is TGTGCCACCAGTGATTCACAGGGATACAATGAGCAGTTCTTC.

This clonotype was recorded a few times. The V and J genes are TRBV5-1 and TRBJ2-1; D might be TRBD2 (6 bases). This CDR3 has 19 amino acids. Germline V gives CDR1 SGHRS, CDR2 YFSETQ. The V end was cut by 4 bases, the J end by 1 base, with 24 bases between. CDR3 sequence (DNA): TGCGCCAGCAGCAAAGAAGAGACTAGATCAAGCGGGTCCTACAATGAGCAGTTCTTC. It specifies CASSKEETRSSGSYNEQFF. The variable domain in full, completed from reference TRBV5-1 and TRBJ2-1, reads KAGVTQTPRYLIKTRGQQVTLSCSPISGHRSVSWYQQTPGQGLQFLFEYFSETQRNKGNFPGRFSGRQFSNSRSEMNVSTLELGDSALYLCASSKEETRSSGSYNEQFFGPGTRLTVL.

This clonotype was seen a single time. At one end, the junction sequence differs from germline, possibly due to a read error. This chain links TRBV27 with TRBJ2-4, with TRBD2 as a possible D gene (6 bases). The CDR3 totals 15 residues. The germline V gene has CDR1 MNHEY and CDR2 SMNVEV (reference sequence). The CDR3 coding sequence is TGTGTCAGCAGTTTATCCCTCGGGACTTACGACATTCAGTACTTC. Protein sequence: CVSSLSLGTYDIQYF.

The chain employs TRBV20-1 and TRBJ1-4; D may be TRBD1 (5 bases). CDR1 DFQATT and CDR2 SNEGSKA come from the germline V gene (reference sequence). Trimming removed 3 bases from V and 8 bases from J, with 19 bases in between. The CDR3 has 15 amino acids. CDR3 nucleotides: TGCAGTGCTAGGGCAGGGTTTACTAAGAGGGAAAAACTGTTTTTT. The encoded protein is CSARAGFTKREKLFF.

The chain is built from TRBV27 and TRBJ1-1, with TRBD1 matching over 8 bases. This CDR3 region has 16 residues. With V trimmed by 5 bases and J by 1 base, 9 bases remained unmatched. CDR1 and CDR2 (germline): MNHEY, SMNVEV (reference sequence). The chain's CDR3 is CASSPGTGWRNTEAFF. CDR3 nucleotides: TGTGCCAGCAGTCCAGGGACAGGTTGGCGGAACACTGAAGCTTTCTTT.

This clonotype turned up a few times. CDR3 DNA sequence: TGCGCCAGCAGCCAAGATGTCCGACTAGCGGGAGGGGTAGATACGCAGTATTTT. It codes for CASSQDVRLAGGVDTQYF. The chain is built from TRBV4-1 and TRBJ2-3; 14 bases line up with TRBD2. V lost 0 bases and J lost 5; bases outside the gene matches: 7. The germline CDR1 and CDR2 sequences are MGHRA and YSYEKL. The CDR3 length is 18 residues.

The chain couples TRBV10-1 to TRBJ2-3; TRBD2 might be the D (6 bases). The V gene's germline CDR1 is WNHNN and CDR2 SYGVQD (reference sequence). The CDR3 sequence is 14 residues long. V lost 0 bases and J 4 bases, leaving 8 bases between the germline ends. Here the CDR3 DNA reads TGCGCCAGCAGTGAGTCAGGGACTCCAGATACGCAGTATTTT. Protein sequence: CASSESGTPDTQYF.

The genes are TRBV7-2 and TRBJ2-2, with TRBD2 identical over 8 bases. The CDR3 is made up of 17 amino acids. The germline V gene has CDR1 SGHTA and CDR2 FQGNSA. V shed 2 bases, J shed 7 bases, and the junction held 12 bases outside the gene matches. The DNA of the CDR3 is TGTGCCAGCAGCTTATTAATCGGGGGGGCATATGGCGGGGAGCTGTTTTTT. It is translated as CASSLLIGGAYGGELFF.

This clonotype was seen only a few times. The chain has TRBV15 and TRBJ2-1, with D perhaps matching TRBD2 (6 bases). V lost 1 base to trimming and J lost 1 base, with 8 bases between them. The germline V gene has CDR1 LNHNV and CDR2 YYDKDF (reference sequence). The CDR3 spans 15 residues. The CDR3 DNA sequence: TGTGCCACCAGCAGAGTCGGGGGTTCCTACAATGAGCAGTTCTTC. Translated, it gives CATSRVGGSYNEQFF.

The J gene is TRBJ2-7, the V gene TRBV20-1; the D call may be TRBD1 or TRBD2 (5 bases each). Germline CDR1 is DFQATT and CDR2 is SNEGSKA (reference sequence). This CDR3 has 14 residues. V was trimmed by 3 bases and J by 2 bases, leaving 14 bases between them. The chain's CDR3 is CSASPGTYTYEQYF. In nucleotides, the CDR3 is TGCAGTGCTAGCCCCGGGACGTATACCTACGAGCAGTACTTC.

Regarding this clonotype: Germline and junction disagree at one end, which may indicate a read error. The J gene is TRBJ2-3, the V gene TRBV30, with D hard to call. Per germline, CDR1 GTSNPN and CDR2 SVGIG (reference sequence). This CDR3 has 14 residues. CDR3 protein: CAWTEVGSKDTQYF. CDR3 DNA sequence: TGTGCCTGGACCGAAGTGGGTAGCAAAGATACGCAGTATTTT.